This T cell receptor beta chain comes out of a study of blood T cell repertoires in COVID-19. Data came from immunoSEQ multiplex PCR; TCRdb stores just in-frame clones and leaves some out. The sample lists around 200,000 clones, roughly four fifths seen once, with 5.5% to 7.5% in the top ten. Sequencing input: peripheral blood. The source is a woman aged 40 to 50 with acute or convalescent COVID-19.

CDR3 protein: CASSAAGGEGTEAFF. CDR3 nucleotide sequence: TGTGCCAGCAGCGCAGCAGGGGGAGAGGGAACTGAAGCTTTCTTT. J is TRBJ1-1 and V is TRBV21-1; the D call in the table, TRBD1, was not verified against the DNA. TRBV21-1 is shown as a pseudogene. The CDR3 runs 15 residues.